This paragraph covers one TCR beta chain sequence. This clonotype was seen a few times. The antigen this receptor binds is unknown. No much larger clone is present one base from it, and per-base qualities are unavailable. TCR beta rearrangements were amplified from genomic DNA extracted from peripheral blood rather than from sorted cells or RNA. V is cut back by 5 bases and J by 9 bases, with 13 bases in the junction unmatched. CDR1 and CDR2 were assigned from the germline V gene (reference sequence) as SEHNR and FQNEAQ. From the cysteine up to the phenylalanine, the CDR3 has a length of 16 residues. Only the CDR3 portion is preserved as DNA: 48 bases, with reading frame beginning at the first base. These data are taken from a study of T cell repertoires in aging, cancer and after chemotherapy (dated by TCRdb to the late 2010s). About the full investigation: Donors were distributed across six age groups ranging from 30 or younger to 70 or older, with at least three individuals included per group. In the hematological group, the paired samples taken before and after chemotherapy came from chronic lymphocytic leukemia patients who were treated with regimens based on fludarabine or bendamustine. Roughly 9 million TCR reads were contained in the full dataset. To examine immunoaging and T cell reconstitution after chemotherapy, the study profiled TCR beta repertoires in peripheral blood from healthy donors and cancer patients. The cohort comprised about 210 cancer patients, 94 with hematological and 110 to 140 with solid cancers, plus 95 healthy donors as a reference group. Results and caveats for the whole study, not just this receptor: In healthy donors, the decline in TCR diversity with age was mainly due to loss of richness, whereas in cancer patients loss of evenness also played a role. The authors noted that the repertoire data do not allow conclusions about immunological memory after chemotherapy. Hematological cancer patients had lymphoid organ infiltration, which may itself impair thymic emigration or peripheral T cell expansion. Compared with age-matched healthy donors, untreated patients with hematological or solid cancers had significantly lower TCR diversity and higher clonality in blood. Median generation probability increased over the chemotherapy interval in both cancer cohorts, suggesting repertoire reconstitution through rebound thymic output.

Rearranged TRB sequences spanning V, D and J segments were amplified in a multiplex touch-down PCR with a mixed TRB-A/B primer pool. Illumina adapters and sample indices were attached to the amplicons in two consecutive PCR reactions using Phusion HS II polymerase. Amplicons were gel-purified with the NucleoSpin Gel and PCR Clean-up kit, then checked with Qubit and an Agilent 2100 Bioanalyzer. Sequencing of libraries was carried out on an Illumina MiSeq in 600-cycle, single-indexed, paired-end runs. Concerning the study's data processing: TRB sequences were processed with MiXCR versions 2.12 and 3.0.5. Each unique CDR3 nucleotide sequence was treated as one clone, and only productive sequences with two or more reads were kept. The repertoire metrics were Shannon diversity, evenness, clonality (defined as one minus evenness), and alpha-parameterized diversity profiles covering alpha 0 to 5. Generation probabilities of clones in paired pre- and post-chemotherapy samples were computed with the IGoR algorithm. The public reads were run again by TCRdb, first through fastp at Q25 and then through MiXCR, and only productive beta chains were kept. CDR3 protein sequences are deduplicated, and each keeps its most common genes and DNA. V and J calls and clone size were set by TCRdb, not the authors. This sample gives 10,000 to 15,000 distinct CDR3 sequences in total; around 30% of them show up just once. Around 9.9% of the sample is in the top ten clones.

The sequencing input was blood. This receptor was obtained from a human donor with a blood cancer. The chain is made from TRBV7-9 and TRBJ2-1; 10 junctional bases match TRBD2. The nucleotide sequence reads as follows: TGTGCCAGCAGCCCCCTTTCGAGCGGGAGGGCCGGTGAGCAGTTCTTC. Its product reads: CASSPLSSGRAGEQFF. This CDR3, with the reference TRBV7-9 and TRBJ2-1 proteins standing in past its ends, gives the full variable domain DTGVSQNPRHKITKRGQNVTFRCDPISEHNRLYWYRQTLGQGPEFLTYFQNEAQLEKSRLLSDRFSAERPKGSFSTLEIQRTEQGDSAMYLCASSPLSSGRAGEQFFGPGTRLTVL.